One and the same sample provided the 6 T cell receptor beta chains below, sequenced in a study of T cell clones after liver transplantation. Profiling relied on immunoSEQ multiplex PCR, and the TCRdb table lists in-frame clones only, not all of them. The sample shows some 60,000 clones, 70% of them seen only once. Sequenced here: CD4+ T cells from blood, sampled at the roughly 16-month timepoint. Every receptor here comes from a human patient who received a liver transplant. Some T cells may be graft donor cells.

V usage is TRBV7-2 and J usage is TRBJ2-5; 15 nucleotides line up with TRBD2. The CDR3 length is 18 residues. CDR1 and CDR2 (germline): SGHTA, FQGNSA. V lost 5 bases, J lost 7 bases, and 14 bases stayed unmatched. CDR3 nucleotides: TGTGCCAGCAGCAAGGGACTAGCGGGAGGCCTGGGCGGGACGACCCAGTACTTC. It encodes CASSKGLAGGLGGTTQYF. Full variable domain (outside the CDR3, taken from reference TRBV7-2 and TRBJ2-5): GAGVSQSPSNKVTEKGKDVELRCDPISGHTALYWYRQSLGQGLEFLIYFQGNSAPDKSGLPSDRFSAERTGGSVSTLTIQRTQQEDSAVYLCASSKGLAGGLGGTTQYFGPGTRLLVL.

The V gene is TRBV11-2, the J gene TRBJ2-3, with 8 bases identical to TRBD2. Germline CDR1 and CDR2: SGHAT and FQNNGV. The V segment lost 5 bases and the J segment 3 bases; nucleotides outside the gene matches: 1. The CDR3 runs to 13 residues. The CDR3 reads CASSPGGTDTQYF. CDR3 bases: TGTGCCAGCAGCCCGGGGGGGACAGATACGCAGTATTTT.

This sequence joins TRBV28 and TRBJ2-7; possible D gene TRBD2, 6 bases. Germline V gene lookup returns CDR1 MDHEN and CDR2 SYDVKM. The CDR3 contains 16 residues. The V end lost 3 bases, the J end lost 4 bases, and 19 bases lay between the germline ends. The CDR3 sequence is CASSLVGPGGIYEQYF. CDR3 nucleotides: TGTGCCAGCAGTTTGGTGGGTCCGGGCGGGATATACGAGCAGTACTTC.

In its sample, this clone was seen a few times. The V and J genes are TRBV5-8 and TRBJ2-1, with D possibly TRBD2 on 6 matching bases. The germline gives CDR1 SGHTS, CDR2 YDEGEE. V was pared by 4 bases and J by 2 bases, with 16 bases between. The CDR3 sequence is 16 residues long. The CDR3 nucleotides read TGTGCCAGCAGCAGATTTGGCGGGGCTACCTACAATGAGCAGTTCTTC. Protein: CASSRFGGATYNEQFF.

The chain is built from TRBV5-1 and TRBJ2-4; maybe TRBD1 (5 bases). The V gene's germline CDR1 is SGHRS and CDR2 YFSETQ. This CDR3 has 16 amino acids. The V end was cut by 2 bases, the J end by 7 bases, with 19 bases between. The CDR3 DNA sequence: TGCGCCAGCAGCTTACTTACAGGTGGCAGGGATAACATTCAGTACTTC. Translating gives CASSLLTGGRDNIQYF.

The V call is TRBV5-4, the J call TRBJ1-6, with D possibly TRBD1 on 5 matching bases. V was shortened by 0 bases and J by 7 bases, with 11 bases between the two germline ends. Per germline, CDR1 SGHNT and CDR2 YYREEE (reference sequence). The CDR3 runs to 15 residues. The CDR3 DNA reads as TGTGCCAGCAGCTTGGATAACAGGAACAATTCACCCCTCCACTTT. Its protein product is CASSLDNRNNSPLHF.